This T cell receptor (beta chain) was found in a study of technical replicates of blood from several donors. Sequencing was performed with immunoSEQ multiplex PCR; in TCRdb, only in-frame clones are kept and a portion is missing. The data contain about 97,000 clones, 96% of them seen just once; the ten biggest clones take up approximately 0.21%. Of note for this clone: At one end, the junction sequence differs from germline, possibly due to a read error.

CDR1 WSHSY and CDR2 SAAADI come from the germline V gene. This CDR3 contains 15 residues. The sample comprised T cells isolated from PBMCs. The V call is TRBV10-2, the J call TRBJ2-7; TRBD1 is a possible D gene (6 bases). This clonotype was sampled from a human donor in good health. Here the CDR3 DNA reads TGCGCCAGCAGCGAGTCAGGGGTTGGAGCCTACGAGCAGTACTTC. Translation gives CASSESGVGAYEQYF.